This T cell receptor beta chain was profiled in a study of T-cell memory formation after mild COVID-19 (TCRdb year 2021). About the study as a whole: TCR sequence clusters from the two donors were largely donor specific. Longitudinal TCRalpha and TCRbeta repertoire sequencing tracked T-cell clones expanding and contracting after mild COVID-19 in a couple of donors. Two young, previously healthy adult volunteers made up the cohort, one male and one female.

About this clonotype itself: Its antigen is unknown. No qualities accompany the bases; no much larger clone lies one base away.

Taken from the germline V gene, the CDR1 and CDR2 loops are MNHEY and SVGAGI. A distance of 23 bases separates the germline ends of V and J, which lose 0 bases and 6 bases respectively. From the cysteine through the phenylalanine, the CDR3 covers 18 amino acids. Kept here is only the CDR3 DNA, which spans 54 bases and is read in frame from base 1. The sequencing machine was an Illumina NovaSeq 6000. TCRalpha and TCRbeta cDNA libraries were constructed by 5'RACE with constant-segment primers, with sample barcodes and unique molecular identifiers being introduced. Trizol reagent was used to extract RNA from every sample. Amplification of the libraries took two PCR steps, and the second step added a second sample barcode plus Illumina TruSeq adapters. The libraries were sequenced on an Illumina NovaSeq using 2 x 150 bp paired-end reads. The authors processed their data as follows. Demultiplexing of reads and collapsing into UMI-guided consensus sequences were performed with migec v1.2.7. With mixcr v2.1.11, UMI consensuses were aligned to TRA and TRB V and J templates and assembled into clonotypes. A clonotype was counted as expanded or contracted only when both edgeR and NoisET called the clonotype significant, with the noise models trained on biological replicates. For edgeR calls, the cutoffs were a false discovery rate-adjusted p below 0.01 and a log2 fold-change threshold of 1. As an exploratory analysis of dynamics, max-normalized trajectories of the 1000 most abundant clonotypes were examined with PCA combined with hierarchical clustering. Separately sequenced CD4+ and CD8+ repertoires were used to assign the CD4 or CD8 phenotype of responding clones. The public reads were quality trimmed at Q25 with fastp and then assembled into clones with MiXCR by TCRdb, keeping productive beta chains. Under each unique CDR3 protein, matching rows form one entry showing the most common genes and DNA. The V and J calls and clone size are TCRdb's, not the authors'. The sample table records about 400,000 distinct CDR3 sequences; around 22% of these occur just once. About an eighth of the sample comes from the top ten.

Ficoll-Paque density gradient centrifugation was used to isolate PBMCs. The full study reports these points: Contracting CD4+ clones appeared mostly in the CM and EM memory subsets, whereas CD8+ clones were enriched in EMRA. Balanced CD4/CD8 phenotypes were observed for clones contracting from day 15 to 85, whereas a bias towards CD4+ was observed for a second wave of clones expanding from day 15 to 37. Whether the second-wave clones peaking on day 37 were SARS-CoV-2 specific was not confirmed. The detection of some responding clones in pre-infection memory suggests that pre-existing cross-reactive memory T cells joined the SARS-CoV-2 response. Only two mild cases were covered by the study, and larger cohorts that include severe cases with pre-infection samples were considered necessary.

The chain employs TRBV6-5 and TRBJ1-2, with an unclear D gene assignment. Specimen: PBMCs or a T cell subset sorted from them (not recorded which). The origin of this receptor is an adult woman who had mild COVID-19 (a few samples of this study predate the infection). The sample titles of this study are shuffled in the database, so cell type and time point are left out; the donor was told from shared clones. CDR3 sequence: CASSYSIGSRQFSDGYTF. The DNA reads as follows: TGTGCCAGCAGTTACTCGATCGGTAGCCGGCAATTCTCGGATGGCTACACCTTC.